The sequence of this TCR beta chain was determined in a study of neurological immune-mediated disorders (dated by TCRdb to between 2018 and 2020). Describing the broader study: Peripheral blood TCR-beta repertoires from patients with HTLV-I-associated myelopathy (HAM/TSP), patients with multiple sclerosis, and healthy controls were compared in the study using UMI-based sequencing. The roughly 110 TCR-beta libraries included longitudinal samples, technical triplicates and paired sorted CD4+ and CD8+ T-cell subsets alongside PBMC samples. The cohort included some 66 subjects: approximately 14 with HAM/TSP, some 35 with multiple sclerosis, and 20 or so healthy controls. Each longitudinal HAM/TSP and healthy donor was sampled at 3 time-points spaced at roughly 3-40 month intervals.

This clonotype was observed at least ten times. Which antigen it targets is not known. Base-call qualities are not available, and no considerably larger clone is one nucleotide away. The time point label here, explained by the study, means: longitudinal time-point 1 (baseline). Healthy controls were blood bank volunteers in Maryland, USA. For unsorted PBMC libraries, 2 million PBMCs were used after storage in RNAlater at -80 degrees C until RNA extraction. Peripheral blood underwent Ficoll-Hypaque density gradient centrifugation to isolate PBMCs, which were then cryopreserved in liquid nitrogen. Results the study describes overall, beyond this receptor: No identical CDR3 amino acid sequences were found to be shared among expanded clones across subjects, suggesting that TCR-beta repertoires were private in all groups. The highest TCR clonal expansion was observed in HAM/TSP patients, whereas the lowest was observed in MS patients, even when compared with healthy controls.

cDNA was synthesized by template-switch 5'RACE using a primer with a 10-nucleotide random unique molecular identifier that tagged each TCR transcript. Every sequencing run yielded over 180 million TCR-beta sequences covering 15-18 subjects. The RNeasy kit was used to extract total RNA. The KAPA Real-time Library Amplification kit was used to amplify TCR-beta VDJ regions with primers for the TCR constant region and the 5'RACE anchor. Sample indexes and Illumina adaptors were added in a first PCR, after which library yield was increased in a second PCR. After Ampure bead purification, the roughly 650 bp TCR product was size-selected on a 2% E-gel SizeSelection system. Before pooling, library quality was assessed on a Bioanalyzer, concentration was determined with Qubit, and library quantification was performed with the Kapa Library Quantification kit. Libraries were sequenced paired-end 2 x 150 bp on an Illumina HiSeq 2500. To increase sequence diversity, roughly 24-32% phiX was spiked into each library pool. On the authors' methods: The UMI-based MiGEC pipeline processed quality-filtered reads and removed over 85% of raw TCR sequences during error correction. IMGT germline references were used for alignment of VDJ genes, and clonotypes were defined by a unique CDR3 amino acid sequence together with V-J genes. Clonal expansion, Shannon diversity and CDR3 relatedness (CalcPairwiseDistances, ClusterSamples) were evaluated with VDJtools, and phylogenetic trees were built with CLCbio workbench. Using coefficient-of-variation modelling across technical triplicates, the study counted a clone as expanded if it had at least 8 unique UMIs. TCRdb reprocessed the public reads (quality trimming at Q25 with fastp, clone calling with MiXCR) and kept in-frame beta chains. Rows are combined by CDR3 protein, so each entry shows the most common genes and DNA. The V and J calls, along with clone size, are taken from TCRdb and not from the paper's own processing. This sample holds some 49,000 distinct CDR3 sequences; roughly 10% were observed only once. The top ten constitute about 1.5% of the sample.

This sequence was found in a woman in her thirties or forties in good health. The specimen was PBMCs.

The DNA sequence follows: TGTGCCAGCAGCGGCGGGGGATGGGGTGAGCAGTTCTTC. Translated, it gives CASSGGGWGEQFF. The V gene is TRBV9 and the J gene is TRBJ2-1, with 7 bases in between that match TRBD2. The V end gives up 3 bases and the J end 9 bases, leaving 6 bases in the junction not matched to a gene. Via the germline V gene, CDR1 is SGDLS and CDR2 YYNGEE. Counted from cysteine to phenylalanine, this CDR3 has 13 amino acids. The DNA shown is the 39-base CDR3, in frame from base 1.